The subject of this entry is one T cell receptor beta chain. Its antigen is as yet unknown. The data belong to a study of regulatory and conventional T cells in RAG deficiency. Study-level findings and limits: Shorter CDR3s in all patient subsets; >80% Treg-Tconv overlap in Omenn.

Assay: immunoSEQ multiplex PCR; the TCRdb copy retains only in-frame clones and omits some. In the table there are tens of thousands of clones, around 90% of which are singletons. Genomic DNA came from blood regulatory T cells gated CD4+ CD25-high CD127-low. This sample also appeared in a second study, on regulatory T cells. That source adds: Primers: 52 TRBV forward and 13 TRBJ reverse.

The TCR was taken from a human donor in good health. What was sequenced was Tregs sorted from blood.

CDR3 protein: CASSPRQGAFGGYTF. DNA of the CDR3: TGTGCCAGCAGTCCCCGACAGGGAGCCTTCGGAGGCTACACCTTC. The gene calls are TRBV27 and TRBJ1-2, with 7 bases that match TRBD1. CDR3 length: 15 residues. Germline lookup yields CDR1 MNHEY and CDR2 SMNVEV (reference sequence). The V segment lost 5 bases and the J segment 8 bases; nucleotides outside the gene matches: 14.